This T cell receptor (beta chain) originates from a study of shared clonotypes between healthy human individuals. Study observations and caveats: Tissue TCR repertoires likely differ from these blood-only repertoires. Sequencing depth was a factor that was expected to affect clonotype sharing among donors.

The test was conducted at deep level. This table comes from immunoSEQ multiplex PCR, and its TCRdb copy is limited to in-frame clones, with some not included. Among around 530,000 clones, just over 75% were seen once, and the ten largest hold 9.5% to 15%. This clone was seen a handful of times. Its antigen is not identified. An end of the junction does not agree with germline; a read error may underlie this. Genomic DNA, for the unsorted samples, came from about 90 million PBMCs. The clonotype comes from a woman aged 35 to 49 in good health. Some clones in this sample may be carry-over from other donors' samples. The sequencing sample was made of PBMCs.

The CDR3 DNA sequence: TGTGCCAGCGGCGTAGCTAGTCGGGCTAGCGGGAAGGGCACCGGGGAGCTGTTTTTT. Translated, it gives CASGVASRASGKGTGELFF. J is TRBJ2-2 and V is TRBV9, with 9 nucleotides matching TRBD2. In germline, CDR1 is SGDLS, CDR2 YYNGEE. The CDR3 extends over 19 amino acids.